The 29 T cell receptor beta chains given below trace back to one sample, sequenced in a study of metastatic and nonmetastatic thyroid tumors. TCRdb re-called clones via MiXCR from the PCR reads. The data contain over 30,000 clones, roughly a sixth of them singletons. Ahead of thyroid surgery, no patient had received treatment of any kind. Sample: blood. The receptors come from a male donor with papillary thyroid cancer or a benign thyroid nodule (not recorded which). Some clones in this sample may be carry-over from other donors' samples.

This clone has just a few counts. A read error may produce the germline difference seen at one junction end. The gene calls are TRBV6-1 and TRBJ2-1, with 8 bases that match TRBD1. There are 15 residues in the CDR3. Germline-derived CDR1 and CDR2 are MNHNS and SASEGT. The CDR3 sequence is CARRTGTGSYNEQFF. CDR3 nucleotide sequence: TGTGCCCGCAGAACCGGGACAGGTTCCTACAATGAGCAGTTCTTC.

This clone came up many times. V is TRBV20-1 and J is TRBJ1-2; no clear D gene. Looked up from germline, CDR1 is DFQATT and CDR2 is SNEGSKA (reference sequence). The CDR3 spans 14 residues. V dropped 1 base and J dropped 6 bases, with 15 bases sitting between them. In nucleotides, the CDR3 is TGCAGTGCTAGAGTCCTTGCGGGTCGGGATGGCTACACCTTC. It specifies CSARVLAGRDGYTF.

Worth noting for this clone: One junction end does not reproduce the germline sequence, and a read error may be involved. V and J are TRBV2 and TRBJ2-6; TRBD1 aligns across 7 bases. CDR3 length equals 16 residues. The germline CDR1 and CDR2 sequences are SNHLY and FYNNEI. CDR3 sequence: CASSVGQHSGANFLAF. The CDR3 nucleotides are TGTGCCAGCAGTGTGGGACAGCACTCTGGGGCCAACTTCCTGGCTTTC. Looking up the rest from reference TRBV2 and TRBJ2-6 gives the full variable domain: EPEVTQTPSHQVTQMGQEVILRCVPISNHLYFYWYRQILGQKVEFLVSFYNNEISEKSEIFDDQFSVERPDGSNFTLKIRSTKLEDSAMYFCASSVGQHSGANFLAFGAGSRLTVL.

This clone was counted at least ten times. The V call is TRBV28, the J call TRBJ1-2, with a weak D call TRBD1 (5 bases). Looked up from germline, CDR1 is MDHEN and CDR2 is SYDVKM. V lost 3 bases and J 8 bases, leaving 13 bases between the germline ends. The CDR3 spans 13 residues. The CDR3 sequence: CASSFFQGRGYTF. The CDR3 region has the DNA TGTGCCAGCAGTTTCTTCCAGGGTCGGGGCTACACCTTC.

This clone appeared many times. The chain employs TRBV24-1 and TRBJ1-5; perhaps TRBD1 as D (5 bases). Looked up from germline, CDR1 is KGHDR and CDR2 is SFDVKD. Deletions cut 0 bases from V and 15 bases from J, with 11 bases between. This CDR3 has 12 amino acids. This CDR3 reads CATSDLRGTRHF. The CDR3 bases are TGTGCCACCAGTGATTTGAGGGGTACTCGGCATTTT.

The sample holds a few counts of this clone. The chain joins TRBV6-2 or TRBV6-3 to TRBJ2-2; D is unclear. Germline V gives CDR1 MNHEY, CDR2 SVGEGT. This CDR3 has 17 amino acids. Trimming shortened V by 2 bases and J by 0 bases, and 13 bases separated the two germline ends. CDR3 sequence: CASSYPPLRTNTGELFF. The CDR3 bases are TGTGCCAGCAGTTACCCCCCGTTGCGGACGAACACCGGGGAGCTGTTTTTT.

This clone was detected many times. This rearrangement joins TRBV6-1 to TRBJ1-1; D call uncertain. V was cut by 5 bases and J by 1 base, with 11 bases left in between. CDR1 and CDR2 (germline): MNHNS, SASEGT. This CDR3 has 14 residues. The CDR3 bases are TGTGCCAGCAGTTCCGGAATGGAGAACACTGAAGCTTTCTTT. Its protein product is CASSSGMENTEAFF.

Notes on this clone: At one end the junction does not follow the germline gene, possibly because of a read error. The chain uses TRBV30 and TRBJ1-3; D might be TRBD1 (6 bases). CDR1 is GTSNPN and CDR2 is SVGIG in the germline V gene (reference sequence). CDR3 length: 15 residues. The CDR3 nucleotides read TGTGTCTGGAGAGCCACAGGGTACTCTGGAAACACCATGTATTTT. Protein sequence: CVWRATGYSGNTMYF.

The CDR3 region is CASSQSPLAEETQYF. DNA of the CDR3: TGCGCCAGCAGTCAAAGTCCCTTAGCGGAAGAGACCCAGTACTTC. The rearrangement joins TRBV4-1 to TRBJ2-5, with D possibly TRBD2 on 6 matching bases. From germline, CDR1 is MGHRA and CDR2 YSYEKL. The CDR3 is 15 amino acids. The ends were cut back, 6 bases at V and 3 bases at J, with 17 bases in the middle.

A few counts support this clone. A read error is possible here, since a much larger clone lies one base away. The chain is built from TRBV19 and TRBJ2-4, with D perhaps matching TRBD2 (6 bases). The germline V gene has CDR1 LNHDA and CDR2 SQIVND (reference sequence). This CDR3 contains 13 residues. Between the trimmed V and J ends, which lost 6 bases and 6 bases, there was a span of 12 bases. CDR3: CASRQETRNIQYF. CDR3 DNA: TGTGCCAGTAGGCAGGAGACTAGAAACATTCAGTACTTC.

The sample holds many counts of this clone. In DNA, the CDR3 is TGTGCCTGGAGTGGACAGAGCTACGAGCAGTACTTC. Residues: CAWSGQSYEQYF. V usage is TRBV30 and J usage is TRBJ2-7; D is perhaps TRBD1 (5 bases). Trimming cost V 1 base and J 3 bases, with 7 bases left between them. The germline V gene encodes CDR1 GTSNPN and CDR2 SVGIG (reference sequence). The CDR3 sequence is 12 residues long.

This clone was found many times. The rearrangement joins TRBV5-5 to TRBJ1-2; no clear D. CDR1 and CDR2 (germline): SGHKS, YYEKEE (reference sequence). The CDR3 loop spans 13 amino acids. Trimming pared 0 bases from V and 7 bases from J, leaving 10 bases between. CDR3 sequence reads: CASSLAQLAGYTF. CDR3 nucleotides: TGTGCCAGCAGCTTGGCACAGCTTGCTGGCTACACCTTC.

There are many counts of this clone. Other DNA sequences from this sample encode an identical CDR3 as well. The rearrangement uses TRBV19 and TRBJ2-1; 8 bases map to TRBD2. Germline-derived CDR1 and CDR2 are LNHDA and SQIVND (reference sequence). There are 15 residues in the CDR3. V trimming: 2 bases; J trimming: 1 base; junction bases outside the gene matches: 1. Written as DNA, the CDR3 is TGTGCCAGTAGTATAAGCGGGAGTTCCTACAATGAGCAGTTCTTC. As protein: CASSISGSSYNEQFF.

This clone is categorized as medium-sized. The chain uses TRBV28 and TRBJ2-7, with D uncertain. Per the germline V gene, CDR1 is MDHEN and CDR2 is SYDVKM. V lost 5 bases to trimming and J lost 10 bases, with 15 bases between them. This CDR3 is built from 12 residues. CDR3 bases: TGTGCCAGCAGTAAACGGACGGATTTTCAGTACTTC. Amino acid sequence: CASSKRTDFQYF. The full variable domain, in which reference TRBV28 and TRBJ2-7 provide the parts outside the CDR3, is DVKVTQSSRYLVKRTGEKVFLECVQDMDHENMFWYRQDPGLGLRLIYFSYDVKMKEKGDIPEGYSVSREKKERFSLILESASTNQTSMYLCASSKRTDFQYFGPGTRLTVT.

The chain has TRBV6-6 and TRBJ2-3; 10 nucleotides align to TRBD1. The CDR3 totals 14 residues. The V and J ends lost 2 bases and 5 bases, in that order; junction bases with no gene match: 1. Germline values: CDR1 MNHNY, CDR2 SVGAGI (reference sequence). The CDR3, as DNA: TGTGCCAGCAGTTACAGGGACAGGGGAGATACGCAGTATTTT. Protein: CASSYRDRGDTQYF.

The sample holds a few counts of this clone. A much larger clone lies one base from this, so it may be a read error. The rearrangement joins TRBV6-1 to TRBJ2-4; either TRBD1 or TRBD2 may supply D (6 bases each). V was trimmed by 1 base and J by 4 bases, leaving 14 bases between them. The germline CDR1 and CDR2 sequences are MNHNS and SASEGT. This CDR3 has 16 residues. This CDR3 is CASSEVRGDPKNIQYF. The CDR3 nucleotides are TGTGCCAGCAGTGAAGTAAGGGGGGACCCTAAAAACATTCAGTACTTC.

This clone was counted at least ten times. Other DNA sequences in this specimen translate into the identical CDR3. This chain's CDR3 is CASSYDSSSQPQHF. The DNA for the CDR3 is TGTGCCAGCAGTTACGACAGTTCCAGTCAGCCCCAGCATTTT. The V and J genes are TRBV6-2 or TRBV6-3 and TRBJ1-5, with D perhaps TRBD1 (5 bases). The V gene lost 2 bases and the J gene lost 6 bases, with 11 bases spanning the gap. This CDR3 is 14 amino acids long. Germline values: CDR1 MNHEY, CDR2 SVGEGT.

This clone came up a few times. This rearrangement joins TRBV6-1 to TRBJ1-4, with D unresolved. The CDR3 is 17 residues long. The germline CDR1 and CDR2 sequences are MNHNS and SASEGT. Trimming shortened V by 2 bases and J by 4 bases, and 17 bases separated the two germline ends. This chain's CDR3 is CASSEFGKEGVNEKLFF. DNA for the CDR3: TGTGCCAGCAGTGAATTTGGAAAGGAGGGAGTTAATGAAAAACTGTTTTTT.

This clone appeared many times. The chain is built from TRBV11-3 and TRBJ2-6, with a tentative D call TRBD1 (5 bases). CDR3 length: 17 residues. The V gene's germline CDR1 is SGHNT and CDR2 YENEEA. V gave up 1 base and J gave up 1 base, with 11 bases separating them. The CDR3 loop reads CASSLGTRVSGANVLTF. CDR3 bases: TGTGCCAGCAGCTTAGGTACCAGGGTATCTGGGGCCAACGTCCTGACTTTC. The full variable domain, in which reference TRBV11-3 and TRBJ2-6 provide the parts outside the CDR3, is EAGVVQSPRYKIIEKKQPVAFWCNPISGHNTLYWYLQNLGQGPELLIRYENEEAVDDSQLPKDRFSAERLKGVDSTLKIQPAELGDSAVYLCASSLGTRVSGANVLTFGAGSRLTVL.

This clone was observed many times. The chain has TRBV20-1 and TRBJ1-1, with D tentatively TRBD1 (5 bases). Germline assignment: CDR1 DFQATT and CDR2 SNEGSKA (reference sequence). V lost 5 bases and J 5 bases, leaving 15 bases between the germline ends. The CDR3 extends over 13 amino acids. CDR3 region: CSARAGTGTEAFF. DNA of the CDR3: TGCAGTGCTCGTGCTGGGACGGGTACTGAAGCTTTCTTT.

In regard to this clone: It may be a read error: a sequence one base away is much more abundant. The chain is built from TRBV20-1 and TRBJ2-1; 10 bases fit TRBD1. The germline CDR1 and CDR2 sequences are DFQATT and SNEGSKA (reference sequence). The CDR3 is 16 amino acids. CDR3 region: CGTTGGSPQKYNEQFF. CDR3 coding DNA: TGCGGCACGACAGGGGGCTCTCCTCAAAAGTACAATGAGCAGTTCTTC.

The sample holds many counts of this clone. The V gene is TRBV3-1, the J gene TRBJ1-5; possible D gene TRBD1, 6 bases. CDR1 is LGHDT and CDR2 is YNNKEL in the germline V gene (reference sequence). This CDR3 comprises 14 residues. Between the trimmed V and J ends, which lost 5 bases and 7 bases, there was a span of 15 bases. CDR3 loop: CASSEGGVWQPQHF. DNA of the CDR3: TGTGCCAGCAGCGAAGGGGGGGTTTGGCAGCCCCAGCATTTT.

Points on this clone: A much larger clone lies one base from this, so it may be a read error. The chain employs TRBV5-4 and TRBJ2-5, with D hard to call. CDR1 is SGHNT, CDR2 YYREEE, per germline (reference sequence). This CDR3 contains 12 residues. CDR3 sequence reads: CASSYFQENQYF. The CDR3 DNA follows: TGTGCCAGCAGCTACTTCCAAGAGAACCAGTACTTC.

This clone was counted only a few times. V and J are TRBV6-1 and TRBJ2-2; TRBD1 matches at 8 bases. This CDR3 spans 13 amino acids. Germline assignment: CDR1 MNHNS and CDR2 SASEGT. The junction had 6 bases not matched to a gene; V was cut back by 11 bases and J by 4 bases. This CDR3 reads CAVQGEVTGELFF. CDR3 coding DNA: TGTGCCGTACAGGGGGAGGTCACCGGGGAGCTGTTTTTT.

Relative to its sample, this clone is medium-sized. In DNA, the CDR3 is TGCGCCAGCAGCCTCTACCCCTACGGGACAGGGGCTGATCAGCCCCAGCATTTT. Translation gives CASSLYPYGTGADQPQHF. V and J are TRBV4-3 and TRBJ1-5, with TRBD1 matching over 10 bases. V lost 4 bases and J lost 5; bases outside the gene matches: 14. Germline V lookup: CDR1 LGHNA, CDR2 YSLEER. The CDR3 spans 18 residues.

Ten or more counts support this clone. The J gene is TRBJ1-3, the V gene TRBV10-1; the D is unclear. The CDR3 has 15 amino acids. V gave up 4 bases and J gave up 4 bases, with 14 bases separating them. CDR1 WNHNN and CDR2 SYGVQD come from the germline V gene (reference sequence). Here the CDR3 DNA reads TGCGCCAGCAGTGCGAGGGATTCTCCCGGAAACACCATATATTTT. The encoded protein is CASSARDSPGNTIYF.

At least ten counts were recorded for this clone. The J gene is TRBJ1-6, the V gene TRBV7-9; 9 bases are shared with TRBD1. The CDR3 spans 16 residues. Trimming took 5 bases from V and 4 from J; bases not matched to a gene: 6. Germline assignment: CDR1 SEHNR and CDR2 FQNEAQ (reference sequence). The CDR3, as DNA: TGTGCCAGCAGCAAAACCGGGACAGGGTATAATTCACCCCTCCACTTT. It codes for CASSKTGTGYNSPLHF.

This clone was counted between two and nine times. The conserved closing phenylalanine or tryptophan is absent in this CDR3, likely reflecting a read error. For the CDR3, the DNA is TGTGCCAGCAGCTCAGGGTGGCGGGAGCAGTACCTC. Amino acid sequence: CASSSGWREQYL. The chain links TRBV28 to TRBJ2-7; TRBD1 might be the D (5 bases). V was pared by 6 bases and J by 7 bases, with 13 bases between. The CDR3 spans 12 residues. Germline CDR1 is MDHEN and CDR2 is SYDVKM.

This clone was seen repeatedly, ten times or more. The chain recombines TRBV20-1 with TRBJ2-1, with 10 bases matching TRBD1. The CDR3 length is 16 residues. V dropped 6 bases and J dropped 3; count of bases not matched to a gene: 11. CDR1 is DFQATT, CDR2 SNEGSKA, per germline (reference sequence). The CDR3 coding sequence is TGCAGTGCCCCGAGGGGGGACAGGGGTGTCTACAATGAGCAGTTCTTC. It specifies CSAPRGDRGVYNEQFF.